Given below is one T cell receptor beta chain in context. Its specificity is unknown. Data came from immunoSEQ multiplex PCR; TCRdb stores just in-frame clones and leaves some out. The sample has 180,000 or so clones, approximately 90% seen once. This record belongs to a study of T cell responses to AZD1222 COVID-19 vaccine. General study points: Reportedly, nearly half of unique spike TCRs recognized epitopes outside B.1.351/B.1.1.7 mutations.

Between the trimmed V and J ends, which lost 3 bases and 1 base, there was a span of 12 bases. Germline CDR1 WSHSY, CDR2 SAAADI. CDR3 length: 16 amino acids. This sample comprised peripheral blood, obtained 28 days after the second AZD1222 dose. The sequence was obtained from an adult who received the AZD1222 COVID-19 vaccine. The chain links TRBV10-2 to TRBJ2-2; D not certain. The CDR3 bases are TGCGCCAGCAGTGATCGGGTATCAGAGAACACCGGGGAGCTGTTTTTT. Protein: CASSDRVSENTGELFF.